The 21 T cell receptor beta chains presented below share a single source sample, sequenced in a study of shared clonotypes between healthy human individuals. Selected positively for CCR7 and CD45RO-negative, naive CD8 cells excluded terminally differentiated effector memory CD45RA+ cells. Using immunoSEQ multiplex PCR, the repertoire was profiled, and TCRdb retains in-frame clones only, with some absent. The sample has over 750,000 clones, 96% seen once. Specimen: naive CD8+ T cells sorted from blood. All receptors derive from a man between 25 and 39 years old in good health.

The chain joins TRBV19 to TRBJ2-3; 7 positions agree with TRBD2. The CDR3 is made up of 19 amino acids. The junction had 16 bases not matched to a gene; V was cut back by 4 bases and J by 0 bases. Germline V CDR1 and CDR2: LNHDA, SQIVND (reference sequence). CDR3 protein: CASSNPLASTSESTDTQYF. The CDR3 DNA reads as TGTGCCAGTAGTAACCCCCTCGCCTCCACTAGCGAGAGCACAGATACGCAGTATTTT.

This chain joins TRBV2 and TRBJ1-4; 7 bases fit TRBD1. Germline CDR1 SNHLY, CDR2 FYNNEI. V lost 2 bases to trimming and J lost 3 bases; unmatched junction nucleotides: 9. CDR3 length: 17 residues. The CDR3 DNA follows: TGTGCCAGCAGTGAACCCGACAGGGAAGGGGCTAATGAAAAACTGTTTTTT. Translation gives CASSEPDREGANEKLFF.

This clone was seen a single time. The V gene is TRBV2, the J gene TRBJ2-3, with 8 positions matching TRBD2. The junction had 5 bases not matched to a gene; V was cut back by 8 bases and J by 1 base. CDR1 and CDR2 from the germline V gene are SNHLY and FYNNEI. This CDR3 is 14 amino acids long. In DNA, the CDR3 is TGTGCCAGCCCGGGAGGGAGGGGCACAGATACGCAGTATTTT. Translation gives CASPGGRGTDTQYF.

The chain has TRBV5-4 and TRBJ2-7, with 8 bases fitting TRBD2. Germline CDR1 and CDR2: SGHNT and YYREEE (reference sequence). Trimming removed 2 bases from V and 3 bases from J; junction bases left unmatched: 7. The CDR3 has 15 amino acids. The CDR3 reads CASSLAGALYYEQYF. The CDR3, as DNA: TGTGCCAGCAGCTTAGCGGGAGCACTATACTACGAGCAGTACTTC. Full variable domain (remainder filled in from reference TRBV5-4 and TRBJ2-7): ETGVTQSPTHLIKTRGQQVTLRCSSQSGHNTVSWYQQALGQGPQFIFQYYREEENGRGNFPPRFSGLQFPNYSSELNVNALELDDSALYLCASSLAGALYYEQYFGPGTRLTVT.

The chain uses TRBV5-1 and TRBJ1-4; D ambiguous. Trimming took off 0 bases at V and 6 bases at J, with 12 bases between the two ends. The length of the CDR3 is 15 residues. CDR1 and CDR2 (germline): SGHRS, YFSETQ. Written as DNA, the CDR3 is TGCGCCAGCAGCTTGGAGGCCCTAGAGTATGAAAAACTGTTTTTT. This codes for CASSLEALEYEKLFF.

The genes are TRBV10-2 and TRBJ1-2, with 9 bases fitting TRBD1. The CDR3 contains 13 residues. In germline, CDR1 is WSHSY, CDR2 SAAADI. The V gene end was trimmed by 3 bases and the J gene end by 6 bases; junction bases not matched to a gene: 2. CDR3 amino acids: CASSETGGDGYTF. The DNA of the CDR3 is TGCGCCAGCAGTGAAACAGGGGGCGATGGCTACACCTTC.

In DNA form, the CDR3 reads TGTGCCAGCAGCTTGGCCCTGCAGGGGGCTGAATACGAGCAGTACTTC. Its translation is CASSLALQGAEYEQYF. The chain joins TRBV5-4 to TRBJ2-7, with 8 bases that match TRBD1. Germline-derived CDR1 and CDR2 are SGHNT and YYREEE (reference sequence). This CDR3 spans 16 amino acids. J was trimmed by 4 bases and V by 0 bases; bases with no gene match: 9.

The CDR3 nucleotides are TGTGCCAGCAGCTTCGGAGCGAACCCTGGGGATACGCAGTATTTT. Encoded protein: CASSFGANPGDTQYF. V is TRBV7-2 and J is TRBJ2-3; D uncertain. The CDR3 length is 15 residues. The V end was cut by 3 bases, the J end by 6 bases, with 16 bases between. Germline V gene data show CDR1 as SGHTA and CDR2 as FQGNSA.

J is TRBJ2-7 and V is TRBV14, with TRBD2 as a possible D gene (5 bases). In germline, CDR1 is SGHDN, CDR2 FVKESK. V was shortened by 4 bases and J by 6 bases, with 7 bases between the two germline ends. The CDR3 is 11 residues long. CDR3 sequence: CASSRGIEQYF. The CDR3, as DNA: TGTGCCAGCAGCCGAGGGATCGAGCAGTACTTC.

The chain links TRBV2 to TRBJ2-1; D is possibly TRBD1 (6 bases). Between the trimmed V and J ends, which lost 1 base and 1 base, there was a span of 8 bases. The CDR3 loop spans 15 amino acids. Per germline, CDR1 SNHLY and CDR2 FYNNEI. The CDR3 DNA sequence: TGTGCCAGCAGTGAAGGACAGGCATCCTACAATGAGCAGTTCTTC. It translates to CASSEGQASYNEQFF.

The chain is built from TRBV19 and TRBJ2-7; 8 bases align to TRBD1. The V segment lost 6 bases and the J segment 3 bases; nucleotides outside the gene matches: 4. This CDR3 contains 13 residues. Germline CDR1 and CDR2: LNHDA and SQIVND (reference sequence). CDR3 region: CASSHGQGYEQYF. CDR3 nucleotide sequence: TGTGCCAGTAGCCACGGACAGGGCTACGAGCAGTACTTC.

In its sample, this clone was seen once. The chain recombines TRBV27 with TRBJ2-7; D uncertain. This CDR3 is built from 14 residues. V shed 6 bases and J shed 4 bases, with 16 bases lying between them. Looked up from germline, CDR1 is MNHEY and CDR2 is SMNVEV (reference sequence). This CDR3 reads CASSLQESRYEQYF. The CDR3 DNA sequence: TGTGCCAGCAGCTTACAAGAATCAAGGTACGAGCAGTACTTC.

The chain uses TRBV4-1 and TRBJ2-1, with 7 positions matching TRBD2. The trim removed 1 base at V and 3 bases at J, leaving 9 bases unmatched. The CDR3 has 17 amino acids. CDR1 is MGHRA and CDR2 is YSYEKL in the germline V gene. The CDR3 reads CASSQAFLAENYNEQFF. As DNA, the CDR3 is TGCGCCAGCAGCCAAGCCTTTCTAGCGGAGAACTACAATGAGCAGTTCTTC.

This chain joins TRBV30 and TRBJ2-1; D remains ambiguous. Germline CDR1 reads GTSNPN; CDR2 reads SVGIG (reference sequence). This CDR3 comprises 15 residues. Trimming removed 3 bases at V and 2 bases at J, with 14 bases between. The CDR3 DNA reads as TGTGCCTGGAGCCTCGACATAACTCCCTACAATGAGCAGTTCTTC. Amino acid sequence: CAWSLDITPYNEQFF.

The rearrangement links TRBV5-1 to TRBJ2-7; 7 bases fit TRBD1. CDR3 length: 16 residues. CDR1 and CDR2 (germline): SGHRS, YFSETQ. V was pared by 0 bases and J by 2 bases, with 8 bases of the junction left unmatched. The CDR3 DNA follows: TGCGCCAGCAGCTTGGCCTTAACAGGGGTCCCCTACGAGCAGTACTTC. Protein: CASSLALTGVPYEQYF.

As concerns this clone: The sample carries other DNA sequences with the same CDR3. This chain links TRBV11-2 with TRBJ2-7; 7 positions agree with TRBD1. Germline CDR1 SGHAT, CDR2 FQNNGV. Trimming took 1 base from V and 2 from J; bases not matched to a gene: 2. There are 14 residues in the CDR3. The CDR3 sequence is CASSLGTGAYEQYF. CDR3 DNA sequence: TGTGCCAGCAGCTTAGGTACAGGGGCCTACGAGCAGTACTTC. Supplemented by reference TRBV11-2 and TRBJ2-7, the full variable domain reads EAGVAQSPRYKIIEKRQSVAFWCNPISGHATLYWYQQILGQGPKLLIQFQNNGVVDDSQLPKDRFSAERLKGVDSTLKIQPAKLEDSAVYLCASSLGTGAYEQYFGPGTRLTVT.

This chain connects TRBV27 to TRBJ2-6; D is unclear. The CDR3 extends over 15 amino acids. With 4 bases removed from V and 2 bases from J, the gap between germline ends came to 9 bases. Germline CDR1 and CDR2: MNHEY and SMNVEV (reference sequence). CDR3 amino acids: CASSYTRAGANVLTF. The DNA of the CDR3 is TGTGCCAGCAGTTACACCCGGGCTGGGGCCAACGTCCTGACTTTC.

The gene calls are TRBV9 and TRBJ2-7, with TRBD2 identical over 7 bases. The junction had 5 bases not matched to a gene; V was cut back by 4 bases and J by 1 base. The germline gives CDR1 SGDLS, CDR2 YYNGEE. CDR3 length: 14 amino acids. The CDR3 DNA reads as TGTGCCAGCAGCTCCCCTAGCGGATCCTACGAGCAGTACTTC. This gives the protein CASSSPSGSYEQYF.

The chain has TRBV27 and TRBJ1-5; no reliable D call. The CDR3 contains 14 residues. V gave up 3 bases and J gave up 8 bases, with 14 bases separating them. The germline V gene has CDR1 MNHEY and CDR2 SMNVEV (reference sequence). The CDR3 sequence: CASSFLGPREPQHF. Written as DNA, the CDR3 is TGTGCCAGCAGTTTCCTTGGCCCACGAGAGCCCCAGCATTTT.

The chain is built from TRBV5-6 and TRBJ2-1; possible D gene TRBD1, 6 bases. Germline CDR1 SGHDT, CDR2 YYEEEE. This CDR3 has 15 amino acids. The V gene lost 3 bases and the J gene lost 3 bases, with 13 bases spanning the gap. The CDR3 here is CASSSGTRGYNEQFF. DNA for the CDR3: TGTGCCAGCAGCTCCGGAACCAGGGGCTACAATGAGCAGTTCTTC.

This clone was picked up one time. The rearrangement uses TRBV14 and TRBJ2-7, with 8 bases aligning to TRBD2. Germline lookup yields CDR1 SGHDN and CDR2 FVKESK. The CDR3 consists of 15 residues. With V trimmed by 3 bases and J by 10 bases, 14 bases remained unmatched. As DNA, the CDR3 is TGTGCCAGCAGCCATTGGAGTGAGACGGGAGGGGGACAGTACTTC. Translating gives CASSHWSETGGGQYF. Using reference TRBV14 and TRBJ2-7 for the parts outside the CDR3, the full variable domain is EAGVTQFPSHSVIEKGQTVTLRCDPISGHDNLYWYRRVMGKEIKFLLHFVKESKQDESGMPNNRFLAERTGGTYSTLKVQPAELEDSGVYFCASSHWSETGGGQYFGPGTRLTVT.